This T cell receptor beta chain stems from a study of T cell repertoires in cytomegalovirus infection. Across the whole study: Both a matching HLA type and CMV infection were indicated by public TCR beta signatures. The study, taken as a whole, reports: The study identified carriers of CMV plus the relevant HLA from cumulative public TCR beta family frequency. HLA-C-restricted CMV clonotypes gave the most frequent clonotype in two of eight donors.

To note about this clonotype: Antigen unknown.

TCRdb reprocessed the reads with MiXCR, giving one entry per CDR3 protein. The table records 570,000 or so distinct CDR3 sequences, 40% of them present only once. V gave up 5 bases and J gave up 4 bases; unmatched junction bases: 15. Germline assignment: CDR1 SGHAT and CDR2 FQNNGV. The CDR3 is made up of 18 amino acids. Source: cultured PBMCs, taken from culture after CMV antigen stimulation. The sequence was collected from a human donor in good health (CMV status not recorded). Some clones in this sample may be carry-over from other donors' samples. The chain combines TRBV11-2 with TRBJ2-1; the match to TRBD1 covers 9 bases. CDR3 sequence: CASSLVPAGTGRYNEQFF. The CDR3 nucleotides are TGTGCCAGCAGCCTAGTCCCCGCAGGGACAGGGAGATACAATGAGCAGTTCTTC.